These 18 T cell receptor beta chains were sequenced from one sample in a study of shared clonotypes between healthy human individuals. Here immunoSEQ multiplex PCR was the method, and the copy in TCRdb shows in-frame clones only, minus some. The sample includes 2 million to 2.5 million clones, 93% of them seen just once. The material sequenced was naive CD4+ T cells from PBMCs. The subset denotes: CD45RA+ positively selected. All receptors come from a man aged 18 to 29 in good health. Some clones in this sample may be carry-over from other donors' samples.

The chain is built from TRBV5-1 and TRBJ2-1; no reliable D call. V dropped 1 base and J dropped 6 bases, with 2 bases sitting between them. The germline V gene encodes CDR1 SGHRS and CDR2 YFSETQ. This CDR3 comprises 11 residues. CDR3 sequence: CASSLINEQFF. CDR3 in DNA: TGCGCCAGCAGCTTGATCAATGAGCAGTTCTTC.

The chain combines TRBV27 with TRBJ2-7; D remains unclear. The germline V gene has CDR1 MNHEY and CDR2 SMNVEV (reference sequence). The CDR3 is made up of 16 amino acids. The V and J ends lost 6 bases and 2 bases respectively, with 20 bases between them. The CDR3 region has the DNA TGTGCCAGCAGAAGATCTGCGTCGCAGCAAGCCTACGAGCAGTACTTC. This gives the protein CASRRSASQQAYEQYF.

For the CDR3, the DNA is TGTGCCAGCAGCTTCATAGATGAGCAGTTCTTC. This sequence encodes CASSFIDEQFF. The chain joins TRBV7-2 to TRBJ2-1; D gene uncertain. This CDR3 has 11 residues. From germline, CDR1 is SGHTA and CDR2 FQGNSA. The V end was cut by 3 bases, the J end by 8 bases, with 5 bases between.

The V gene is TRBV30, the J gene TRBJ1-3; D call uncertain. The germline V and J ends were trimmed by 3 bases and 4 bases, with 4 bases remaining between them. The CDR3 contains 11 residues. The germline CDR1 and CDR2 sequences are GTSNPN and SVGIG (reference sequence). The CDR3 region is CAWRPGNTIYF. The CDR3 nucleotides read TGTGCCTGGAGACCCGGAAACACCATATATTTT.

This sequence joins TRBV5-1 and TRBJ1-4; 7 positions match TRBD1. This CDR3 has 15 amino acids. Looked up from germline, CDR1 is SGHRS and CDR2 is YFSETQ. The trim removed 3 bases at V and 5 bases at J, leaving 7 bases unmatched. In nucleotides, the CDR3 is TGCGCCAGCAGCTCGACAGGGAGGGGGAATGAAAAACTGTTTTTT. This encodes CASSSTGRGNEKLFF. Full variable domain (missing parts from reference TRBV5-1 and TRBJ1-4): KAGVTQTPRYLIKTRGQQVTLSCSPISGHRSVSWYQQTPGQGLQFLFEYFSETQRNKGNFPGRFSGRQFSNSRSEMNVSTLELGDSALYLCASSSTGRGNEKLFFGSGTQLSVL.

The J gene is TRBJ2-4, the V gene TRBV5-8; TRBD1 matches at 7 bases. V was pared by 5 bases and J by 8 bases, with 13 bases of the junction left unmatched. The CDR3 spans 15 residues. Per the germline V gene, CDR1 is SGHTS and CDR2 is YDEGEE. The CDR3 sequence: CASSLYRGGDDIQYF. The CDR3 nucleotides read TGTGCCAGCAGTTTATACAGGGGCGGTGATGACATTCAGTACTTC.

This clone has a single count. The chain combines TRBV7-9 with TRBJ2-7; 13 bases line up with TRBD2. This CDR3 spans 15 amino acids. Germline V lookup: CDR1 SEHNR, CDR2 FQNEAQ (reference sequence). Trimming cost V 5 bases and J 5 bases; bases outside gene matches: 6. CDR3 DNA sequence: TGTGCCAGCAGCCAACGGACTAGCGGGGGCCACGAGCAGTACTTC. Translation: CASSQRTSGGHEQYF.

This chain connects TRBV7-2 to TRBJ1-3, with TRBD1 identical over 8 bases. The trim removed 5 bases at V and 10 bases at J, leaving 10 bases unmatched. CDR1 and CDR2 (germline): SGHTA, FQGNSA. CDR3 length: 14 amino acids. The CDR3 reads CASSLRQGTKTIYF. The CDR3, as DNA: TGTGCCAGCAGCCTAAGACAGGGGACGAAGACCATATATTTT.

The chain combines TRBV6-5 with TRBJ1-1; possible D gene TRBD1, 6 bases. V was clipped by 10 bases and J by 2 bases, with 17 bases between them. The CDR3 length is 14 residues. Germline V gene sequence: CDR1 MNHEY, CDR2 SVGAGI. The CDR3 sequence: CATRVGGYNTEAFF. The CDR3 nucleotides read TGTGCCACCCGGGTGGGGGGCTATAACACTGAAGCTTTCTTT.

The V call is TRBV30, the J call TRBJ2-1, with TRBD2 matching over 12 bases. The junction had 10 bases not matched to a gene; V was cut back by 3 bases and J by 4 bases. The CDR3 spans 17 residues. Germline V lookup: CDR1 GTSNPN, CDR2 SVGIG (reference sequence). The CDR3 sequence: CAWRRGLTSGGYNEQFF. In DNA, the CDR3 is TGTGCCTGGAGGCGAGGCCTGACTAGCGGGGGATACAATGAGCAGTTCTTC. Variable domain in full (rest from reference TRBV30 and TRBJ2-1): SQTIHQWPATLVQPVGSPLSLECTVEGTSNPNLYWYRQAAGRGLQLLFYSVGIGQISSEVPQNLSASRPQDRQFILSSKKLLLSDSGFYLCAWRRGLTSGGYNEQFFGPGTRLTVL.

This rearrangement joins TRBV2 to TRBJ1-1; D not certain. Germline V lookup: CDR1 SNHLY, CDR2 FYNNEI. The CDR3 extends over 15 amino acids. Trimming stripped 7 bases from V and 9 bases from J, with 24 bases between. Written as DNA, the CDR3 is TGTGCCAGCACCCCAGAAACGGCGGCGTGGAGTAAAGCTTTCTTT. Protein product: CASTPETAAWSKAFF. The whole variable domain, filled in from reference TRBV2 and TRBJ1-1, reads EPEVTQTPSHQVTQMGQEVILRCVPISNHLYFYWYRQILGQKVEFLVSFYNNEISEKSEIFDDQFSVERPDGSNFTLKIRSTKLEDSAMYFCASTPETAAWSKAFFGQGTRLTVV.

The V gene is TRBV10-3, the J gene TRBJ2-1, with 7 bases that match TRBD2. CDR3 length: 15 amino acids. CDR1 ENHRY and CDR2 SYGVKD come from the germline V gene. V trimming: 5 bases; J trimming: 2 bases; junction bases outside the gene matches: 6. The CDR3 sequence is CAISLAGETYNEQFF. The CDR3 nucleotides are TGTGCCATCAGTCTCGCGGGAGAAACCTACAATGAGCAGTTCTTC.

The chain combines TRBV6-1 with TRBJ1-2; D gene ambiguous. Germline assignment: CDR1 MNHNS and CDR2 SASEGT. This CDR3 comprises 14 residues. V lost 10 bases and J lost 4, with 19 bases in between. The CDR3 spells CATSLSDGPYGYTF. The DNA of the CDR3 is TGTGCCACTTCTTTATCAGACGGACCCTATGGCTACACCTTC.

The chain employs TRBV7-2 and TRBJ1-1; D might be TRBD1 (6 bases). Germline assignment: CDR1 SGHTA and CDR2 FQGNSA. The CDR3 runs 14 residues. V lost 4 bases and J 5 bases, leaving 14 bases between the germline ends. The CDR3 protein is CASSYRQGKTEAFF. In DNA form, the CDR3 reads TGTGCCAGCAGCTACCGCCAGGGGAAAACTGAAGCTTTCTTT.

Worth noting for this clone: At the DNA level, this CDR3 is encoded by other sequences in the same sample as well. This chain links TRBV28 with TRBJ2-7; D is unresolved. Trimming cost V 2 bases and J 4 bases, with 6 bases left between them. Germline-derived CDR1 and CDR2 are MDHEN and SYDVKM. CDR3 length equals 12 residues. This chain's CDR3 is CASSLGLYEQYF. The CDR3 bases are TGTGCCAGCAGTTTAGGATTATACGAGCAGTACTTC.

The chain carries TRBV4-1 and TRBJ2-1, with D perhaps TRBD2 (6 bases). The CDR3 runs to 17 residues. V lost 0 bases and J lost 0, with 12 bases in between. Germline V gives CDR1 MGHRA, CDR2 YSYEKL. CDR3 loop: CASSQEGAGFSYNEQFF. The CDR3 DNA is TGCGCCAGCAGCCAAGAGGGAGCGGGCTTCTCCTACAATGAGCAGTTCTTC.

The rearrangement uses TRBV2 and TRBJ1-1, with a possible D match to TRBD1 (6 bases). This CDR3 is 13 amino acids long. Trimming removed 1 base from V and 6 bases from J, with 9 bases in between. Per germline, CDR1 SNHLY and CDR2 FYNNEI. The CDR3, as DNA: TGTGCCAGCAGTGAAGAGGGGGTCGCTGAAGCTTTCTTT. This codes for CASSEEGVAEAFF.

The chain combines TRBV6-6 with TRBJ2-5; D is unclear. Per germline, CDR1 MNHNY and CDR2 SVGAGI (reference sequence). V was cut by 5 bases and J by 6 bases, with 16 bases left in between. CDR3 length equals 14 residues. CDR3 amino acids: CASSHPGPVQTQYF. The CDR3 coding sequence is TGTGCCAGCAGTCACCCCGGACCGGTTCAGACCCAGTACTTC.